Following are 2 T cell receptor beta chains from one sample sequenced in a study of blood T cell repertoires in COVID-19. TCRdb's table, derived via immunoSEQ multiplex PCR, lists solely in-frame clones and lacks some. This sample carries about 160,000 clones, around 93% of them seen once, and the ten largest clones take approximately 4.8%. Sequencing was done on a sample of peripheral blood. The receptors were sampled from a man between 25 and 39 years old with COVID-19, enrolled during active disease.

The V call is TRBV24-1, the J call TRBJ2-7; perhaps TRBD1 as D (7 bases). There are 15 residues in the CDR3. Per the germline V gene, CDR1 is KGHDR and CDR2 is SFDVKD. Trimming cost V 4 bases and J 7 bases, with 19 bases left between them. CDR3 nucleotides: TGTGCCACCAGTGAAACCCAGGGGGGCAAAGTAGAGCAGTACTTC. Encoded protein: CATSETQGGKVEQYF.

The chain links TRBV19 to TRBJ2-1; TRBD2 aligns across 11 bases. The J segment lost 3 bases and the V segment lost 6 bases, leaving 7 bases of the junction unmatched. The CDR3 is 16 amino acids. CDR1 LNHDA and CDR2 SQIVND come from the germline V gene (reference sequence). The CDR3 DNA reads TGTGCCAGTAGATCGGGGGGGACTAGCGGCTACAATGAGCAGTTCTTC. This sequence encodes CASRSGGTSGYNEQFF.